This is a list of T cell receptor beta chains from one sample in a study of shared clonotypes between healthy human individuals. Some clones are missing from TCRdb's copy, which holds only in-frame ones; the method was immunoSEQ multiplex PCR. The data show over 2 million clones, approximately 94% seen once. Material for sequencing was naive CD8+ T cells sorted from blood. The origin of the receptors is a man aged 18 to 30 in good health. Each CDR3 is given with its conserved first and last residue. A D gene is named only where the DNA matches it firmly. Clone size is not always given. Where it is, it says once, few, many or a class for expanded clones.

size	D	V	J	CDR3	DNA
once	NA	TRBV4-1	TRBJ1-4	CASSQEEGPTNEKLFF	TGCGCCAGCAGCCAAGAAGAGGGGCCCACTAATGAAAAACTGTTTTTT
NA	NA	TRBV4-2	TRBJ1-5	CASSQESWSPPPQHF	TGTGCCAGCAGCCAAGAGAGTTGGAGTCCCCCGCCCCAGCATTTT
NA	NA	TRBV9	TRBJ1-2	CASSPSWDFNYGYTF	TGTGCCAGCAGCCCTAGCTGGGACTTCAACTATGGCTACACCTTC
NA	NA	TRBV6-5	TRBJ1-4	CASSPGNPREKLFF	TGTGCCAGCAGCCCCGGGAACCCTAGGGAAAAACTGTTTTTT
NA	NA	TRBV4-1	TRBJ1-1	CASSQHVQNTEAFF	TGCGCCAGCAGCCAACACGTTCAGAACACTGAAGCTTTCTTT
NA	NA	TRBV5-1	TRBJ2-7	CASSLVRGEQYF	TGCGCCAGCAGCTTGGTACGTGGAGAGCAGTACTTC
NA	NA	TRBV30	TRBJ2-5	CAWIETAGETQYF	TGTGCCTGGATAGAGACCGCGGGAGAGACCCAGTACTTC
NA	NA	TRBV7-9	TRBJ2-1	CASSPLTGRDYNEQFF	TGTGCCAGCAGCCCACTCACAGGTCGTGATTACAATGAGCAGTTCTTC
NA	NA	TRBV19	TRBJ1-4	CASSIEDIATNEKLFF	TGTGCCAGTAGTATTGAGGACATTGCAACTAATGAAAAACTGTTTTTT
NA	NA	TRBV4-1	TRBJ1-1	CASSQSSLGRGTEAFF	TGCGCCAGCAGCCAATCTAGTTTGGGCAGGGGCACTGAAGCTTTCTTT
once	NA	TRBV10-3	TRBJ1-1	CAILDTETTEAFF	TGTGCCATACTCGATACAGAGACCACTGAAGCTTTCTTT
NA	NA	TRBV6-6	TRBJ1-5	CASSYSAEGNQPQHF	TGTGCCAGCAGTTATTCGGCTGAGGGCAATCAGCCCCAGCATTTT
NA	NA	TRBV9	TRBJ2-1	CASSPWETYNEQFF	TGTGCCAGCAGCCCCTGGGAGACCTACAATGAGCAGTTCTTC
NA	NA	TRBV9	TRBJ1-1	CASSVEAGDTEAFF	TGTGCCAGCAGCGTAGAGGCAGGGGACACTGAAGCTTTCTTT
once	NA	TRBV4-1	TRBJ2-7	CASSQDPNFGDEQYF	TGCGCCAGCAGCCAAGATCCTAACTTTGGGGACGAGCAGTACTTC
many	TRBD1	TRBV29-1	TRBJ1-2	CSVEGTGGDTF	TGCAGCGTTGAAGGGACAGGGGGTGACACCTTC
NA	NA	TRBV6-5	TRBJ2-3	CASSYGGSRTDTQYF	TGTGCCAGCAGTTATGGGGGCTCCCGCACAGATACGCAGTATTTT
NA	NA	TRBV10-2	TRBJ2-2	CASIAGPNTGELFF	TGCGCCAGCATCGCAGGGCCGAACACCGGGGAGCTGTTTTTT
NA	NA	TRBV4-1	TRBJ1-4	CASSQDWSSEEEKLFF	TGCGCCAGCAGCCAAGATTGGAGTTCAGAGGAGGAAAAACTGTTTTTT
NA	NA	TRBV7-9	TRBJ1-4	CASSLVEGYDEKLFF	TGTGCCAGCAGCTTAGTTGAGGGATATGATGAAAAACTGTTTTTT
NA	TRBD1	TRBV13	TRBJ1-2	CASSARTGGSSANYGYTF	TGTGCCAGCAGCGCAAGGACAGGGGGCAGTTCTGCAAACTATGGCTACACCTTC
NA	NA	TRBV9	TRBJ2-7	CASSVGPPNYEQYF	TGTGCCAGCAGCGTAGGGCCACCCAACTACGAGCAGTACTTC
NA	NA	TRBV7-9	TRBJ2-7	CASSRGTQSSYEQYF	TGTGCCAGCAGCCGAGGGACACAGAGCTCCTACGAGCAGTACTTC
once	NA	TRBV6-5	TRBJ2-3	CASSYGGGPDTQYF	TGTGCCAGCAGTTACGGGGGAGGCCCAGATACGCAGTATTTT
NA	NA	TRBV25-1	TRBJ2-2	CASFGLGRTLAYGELFF	TGTGCCAGCTTCGGATTAGGACGGACTTTGGCCTACGGGGAGCTGTTTTTT
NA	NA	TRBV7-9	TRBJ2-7	CASSSGTAEQYF	TGTGCCAGCAGCTCCGGGACGGCGGAGCAGTACTTC
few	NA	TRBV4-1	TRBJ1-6	CASSQETGSESPLHF	TGCGCCAGCAGCCAAGAAACAGGGTCAGAATCACCCCTCCACTTT
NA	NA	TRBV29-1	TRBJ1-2	CSVEDGTRIYGYTF	TGCAGCGTTGAAGATGGGACACGGATCTATGGCTACACCTTC
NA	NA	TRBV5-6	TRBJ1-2	CASSLEQNPYGYTF	TGTGCCAGCAGCTTGGAACAGAACCCCTATGGCTACACCTTC
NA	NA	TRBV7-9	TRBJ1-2	CASSLAREALGYGYTF	TGTGCCAGCAGCCTAGCCCGGGAGGCCTTGGGCTATGGCTACACCTTC
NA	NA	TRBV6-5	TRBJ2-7	CASSYDRDYEQYF	TGTGCCAGCAGTTACGACAGAGACTACGAGCAGTACTTC
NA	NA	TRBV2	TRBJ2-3	CASIGRGSTDTQYF	TGTGCCAGCATAGGGCGGGGAAGCACAGATACGCAGTATTTT